These 10 T cell receptor beta chains were sequenced from one sample in a study of blood T cells in healthy people across ages. A J-beta primer mix and a sample-barcoded 5' primer were used in a second PCR of roughly 6 to 12 cycles. A single record per CDR3 protein comes from TCRdb applying MiXCR to the 5' RACE reads. The sample lists roughly 800,000 distinct CDR3 sequences, 25% occurring once. This sample also belongs to another study, concerning T cells of mothers and their children.

Sequencing input: blood. Receptor source: a boy between 10 and 17 years old in good health.

This clonotype was observed a handful of times. The chain links TRBV20-1 to TRBJ1-4; D not resolved. Germline V lookup: CDR1 DFQATT, CDR2 SNEGSKA (reference sequence). This CDR3 is built from 13 residues. V gave up 6 bases and J gave up 7 bases, with 15 bases separating them. The CDR3 loop reads CSAKWGWGEKLFF. The CDR3 coding sequence is TGCAGTGCCAAGTGGGGTTGGGGTGAAAAACTGTTTTTT.

This clonotype occurred a few times. The CDR3 region is CASSGGQGFHEQFF. The DNA of the CDR3 is TGCGCCAGCAGCGGAGGACAGGGTTTCCATGAGCAGTTCTTC. The chain combines TRBV5-1 with TRBJ2-1; 8 positions match TRBD1. There are 14 residues in the CDR3. Per the germline V gene, CDR1 is SGHRS and CDR2 is YFSETQ. V shed 4 bases, J shed 8 bases, and the junction held 8 bases outside the gene matches.

CDR3 protein: CASRFLGRDRGGEQYF. CDR3 coding DNA: TGTGCCAGCAGGTTTTTGGGCCGGGACAGGGGGGGCGAGCAGTACTTC. J is TRBJ2-5 and V is TRBV7-2; 11 nucleotides agree with TRBD1. TRBJ2-7 explains the end of the DNA better; the J call may be wrong. Germline loops: CDR1 SGHTA, CDR2 FQGNSA. CDR3 length: 16 amino acids.

DNA of the CDR3: TGTGCCAGCAGCGCACACGAACGACGGGGACAGGGGAGGGACACCATATATTTT. This gives the protein CASSAHERRGQGRDTIYF. The gene calls are TRBV9 and TRBJ1-3; TRBD1 agrees at 10 bases. Trimming cost V 3 bases and J 8 bases; bases outside gene matches: 17. The CDR3 covers 18 residues. CDR1 and CDR2 (germline): SGDLS, YYNGEE.

A few counts support this clonotype. The CDR3 spells CASSPGGRGYGYTF. CDR3 DNA sequence: TGTGCCAGCAGCCCAGGGGGAAGGGGCTATGGCTACACCTTC. This chain connects TRBV7-3 to TRBJ1-2; the match to TRBD1 covers 7 bases. Germline CDR1 is SGHTA and CDR2 is FQGTGA. Trimming cost V 5 bases and J 4 bases; bases outside gene matches: 7. CDR3 size: 14 residues.

Comments on this clonotype: At one of its ends the junction is not consistent with the germline gene, which may arise from a read error. The V and J genes are TRBV7-7 and TRBJ2-2, with 7 bases lining up with TRBD1. Germline V CDR1 and CDR2: SSHAT, FNYEAQ (reference sequence). This CDR3 has 14 residues. The CDR3 DNA reads as TGTGCTAGCAGCTTCGACAGGGACGGCGGGGAGCTGTTTTTT. It codes for CASSFDRDGGELFF.

This clonotype has more than one count but fewer than ten. DNA of the CDR3: TGTGCCATCAGAGGACAGGGGGCAAATCAGCCCCAGCATTTT. This gives the protein CAIRGQGANQPQHF. The chain combines TRBV10-3 with TRBJ1-5, with 11 bases aligning to TRBD1. CDR3 length equals 14 residues. The V segment lost 6 bases and the J segment 4 bases; nucleotides outside the gene matches: 2. Germline assignment: CDR1 ENHRY and CDR2 SYGVKD.

This chain uses TRBV3-1 with TRBJ2-1, with D possibly matching TRBD2 (7 bases). The DNA end is more similar to TRBJ2-7, so the J call may be wrong. Germline loops: CDR1 LGHDT, CDR2 YNNKEL (reference sequence). The CDR3 is made up of 15 amino acids. The CDR3 loop reads CASSQEGAGVSEQYF. As DNA, the CDR3 is TGTGCCAGCAGCCAAGAGGGGGCGGGAGTTTCTGAGCAGTACTTC.

This clonotype showed up just a few times. The chain links TRBV6-2 or TRBV6-3 to TRBJ1-2; weak D call: TRBD1 (5 bases). The CDR3 covers 14 residues. Per germline, CDR1 MNHEY and CDR2 SVGEGT. Trimming took off 2 bases at V and 4 bases at J, with 11 bases between the two ends. CDR3 DNA sequence: TGTGCCAGCAGTTACGAGGGGACGGCCTATGGCTACACCTTC. This gives the protein CASSYEGTAYGYTF.

This chain links TRBV20-1 with TRBJ2-1, with 7 bases aligning to TRBD2. V lost 6 bases, J lost 10 bases, and 9 bases stayed unmatched. The germline V gene encodes CDR1 DFQATT and CDR2 SNEGSKA (reference sequence). This CDR3 has 12 residues. As DNA, the CDR3 is TGCAGTGCAGAACTAGCGTCCAGGGAGCAGTTCTTC. This codes for CSAELASREQFF.